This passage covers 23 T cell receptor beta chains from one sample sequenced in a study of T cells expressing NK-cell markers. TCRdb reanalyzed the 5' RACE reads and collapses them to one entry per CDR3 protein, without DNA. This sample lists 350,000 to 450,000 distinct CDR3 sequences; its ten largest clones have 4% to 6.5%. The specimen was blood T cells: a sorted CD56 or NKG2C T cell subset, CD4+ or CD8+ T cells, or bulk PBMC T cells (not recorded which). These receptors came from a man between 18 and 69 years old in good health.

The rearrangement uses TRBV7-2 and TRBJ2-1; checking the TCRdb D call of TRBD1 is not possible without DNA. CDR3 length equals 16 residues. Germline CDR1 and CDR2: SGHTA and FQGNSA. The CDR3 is CASRLLGQGPVNEQFF. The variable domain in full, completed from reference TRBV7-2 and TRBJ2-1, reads GAGVSQSPSNKVTEKGKDVELRCDPISGHTALYWYRQSLGQGLEFLIYFQGNSAPDKSGLPSDRFSAERTGGSVSTLTIQRTQQEDSAVYLCASRLLGQGPVNEQFFGPGTRLTVL.

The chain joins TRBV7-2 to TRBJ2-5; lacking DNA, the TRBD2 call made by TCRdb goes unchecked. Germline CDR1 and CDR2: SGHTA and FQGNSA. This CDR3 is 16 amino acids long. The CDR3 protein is CASSLAVAGSQETQYF.

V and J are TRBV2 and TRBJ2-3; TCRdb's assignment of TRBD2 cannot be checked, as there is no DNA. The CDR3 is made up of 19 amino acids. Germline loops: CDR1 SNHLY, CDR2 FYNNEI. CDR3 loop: CASTKPGLAASSSTDTQYF. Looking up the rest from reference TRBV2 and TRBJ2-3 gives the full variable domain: EPEVTQTPSHQVTQMGQEVILRCVPISNHLYFYWYRQILGQKVEFLVSFYNNEISEKSEIFDDQFSVERPDGSNFTLKIRSTKLEDSAMYFCASTKPGLAASSSTDTQYFGPGTRLTVL.

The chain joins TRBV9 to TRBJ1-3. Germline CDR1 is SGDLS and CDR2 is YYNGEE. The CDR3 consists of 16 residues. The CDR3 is CASSRFGEISGNTIYF.

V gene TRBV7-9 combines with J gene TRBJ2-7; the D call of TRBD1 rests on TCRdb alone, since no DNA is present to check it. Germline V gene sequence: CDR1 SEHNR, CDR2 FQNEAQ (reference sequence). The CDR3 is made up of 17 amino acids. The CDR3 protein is CASSSSDRDHPYYEQYF. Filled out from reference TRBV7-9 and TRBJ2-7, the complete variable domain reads DTGVSQNPRHKITKRGQNVTFRCDPISEHNRLYWYRQTLGQGPEFLTYFQNEAQLEKSRLLSDRFSAERPKGSFSTLEIQRTEQGDSAMYLCASSSSDRDHPYYEQYFGPGTRLTVT.

This chain's CDR3 is CASTAKEELFF. The rearrangement uses TRBV7-9 and TRBJ2-2. Per germline, CDR1 SEHNR and CDR2 FQNEAQ (reference sequence). This CDR3 has 11 residues.

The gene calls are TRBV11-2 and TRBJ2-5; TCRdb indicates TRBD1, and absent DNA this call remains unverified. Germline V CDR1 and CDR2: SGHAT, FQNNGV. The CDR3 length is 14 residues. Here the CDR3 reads CASSGTAAPETQYF.

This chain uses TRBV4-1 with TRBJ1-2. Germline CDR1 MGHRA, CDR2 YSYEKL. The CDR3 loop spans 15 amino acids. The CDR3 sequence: CASSQDLVGVWGYTF.

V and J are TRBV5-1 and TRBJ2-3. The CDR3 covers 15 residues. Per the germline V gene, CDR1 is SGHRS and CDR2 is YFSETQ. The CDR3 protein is CASSFSRPSTDTQYF. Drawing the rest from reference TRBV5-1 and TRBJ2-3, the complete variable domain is KAGVTQTPRYLIKTRGQQVTLSCSPISGHRSVSWYQQTPGQGLQFLFEYFSETQRNKGNFPGRFSGRQFSNSRSEMNVSTLELGDSALYLCASSFSRPSTDTQYFGPGTRLTVL.

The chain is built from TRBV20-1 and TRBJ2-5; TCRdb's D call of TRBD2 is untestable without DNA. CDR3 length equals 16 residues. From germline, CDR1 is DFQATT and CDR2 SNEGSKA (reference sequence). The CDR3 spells CSATLGLAGGQETQYF.

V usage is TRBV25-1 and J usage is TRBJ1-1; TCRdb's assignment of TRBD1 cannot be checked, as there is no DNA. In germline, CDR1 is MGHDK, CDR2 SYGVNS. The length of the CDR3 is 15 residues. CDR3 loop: CASSDAKGQATEAFF.

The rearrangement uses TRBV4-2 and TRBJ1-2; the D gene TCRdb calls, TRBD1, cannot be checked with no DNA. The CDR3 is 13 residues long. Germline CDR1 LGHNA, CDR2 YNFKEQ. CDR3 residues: CASRETGIYGYTF.

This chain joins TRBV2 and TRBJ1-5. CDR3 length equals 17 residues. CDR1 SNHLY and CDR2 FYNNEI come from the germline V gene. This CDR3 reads CASSGDQVGTRDQPQHF.

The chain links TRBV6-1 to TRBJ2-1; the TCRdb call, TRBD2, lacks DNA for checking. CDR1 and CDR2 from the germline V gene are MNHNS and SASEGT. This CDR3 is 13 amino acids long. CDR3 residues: CASSSRTYRGQFF.

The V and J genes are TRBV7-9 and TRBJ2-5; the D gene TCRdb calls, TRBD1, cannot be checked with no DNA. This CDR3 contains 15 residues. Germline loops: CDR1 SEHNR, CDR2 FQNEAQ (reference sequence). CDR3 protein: CASSLGTGLQETQYF.

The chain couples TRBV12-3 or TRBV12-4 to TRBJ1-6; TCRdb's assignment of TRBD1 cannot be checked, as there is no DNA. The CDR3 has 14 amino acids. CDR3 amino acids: CASSHGQGNSPLHF.

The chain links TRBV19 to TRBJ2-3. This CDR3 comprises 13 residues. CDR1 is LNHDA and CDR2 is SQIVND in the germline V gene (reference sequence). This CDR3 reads CASSQRTTDTQYF.

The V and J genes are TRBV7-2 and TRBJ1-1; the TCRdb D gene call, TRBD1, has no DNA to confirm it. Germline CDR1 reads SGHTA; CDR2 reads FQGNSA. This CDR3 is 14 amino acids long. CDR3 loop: CASNSQGGKTEAFF.

This CDR3 reads CASSFTVPPGANVLTF. The chain is built from TRBV7-8 and TRBJ2-6. This CDR3 is 16 amino acids long. From germline, CDR1 is SGHVS and CDR2 FQNEAQ.

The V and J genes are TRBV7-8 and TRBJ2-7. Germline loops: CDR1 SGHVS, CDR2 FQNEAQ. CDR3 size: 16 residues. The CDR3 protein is CASSLGQKFSTYEQYF.

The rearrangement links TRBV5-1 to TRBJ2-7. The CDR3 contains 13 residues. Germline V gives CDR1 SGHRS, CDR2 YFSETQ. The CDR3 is CASSPTFGGVQYF.

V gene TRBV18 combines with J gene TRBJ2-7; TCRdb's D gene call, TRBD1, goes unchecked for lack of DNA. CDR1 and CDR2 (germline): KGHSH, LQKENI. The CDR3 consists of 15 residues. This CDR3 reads CASSPRQGSSYEQYF.

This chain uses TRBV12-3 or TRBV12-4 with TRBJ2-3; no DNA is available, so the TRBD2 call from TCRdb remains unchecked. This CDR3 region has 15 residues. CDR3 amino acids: CASSLWSGMSDTQYF.